A selection of T cell receptor beta chains follows, all from one sample in a study of early T cells in non-severe SARS-CoV-2 infection. Each CDR3 protein gets one entry after TCRdb re-called the 5' RACE reads with MiXCR. The data show more than 60,000 distinct CDR3 sequences, under 15% seen once. Sequencing input: whole blood. The origin of the receptors is an adult who was a healthcare worker with PCR-confirmed SARS-CoV-2 infection or an uninfected control (not recorded which). Both conserved end residues are part of each CDR3. The D gene is left open where the match is weak. Clone size, where shown, is once, few, many, or a class for clones that have expanded.

v_gene: TRBV6-1
d_gene: .
abundance: .
j_gene: TRBJ2-1
CDR3aa: CASSDWDNEQFF
CDR3nt: TGTGCCAGCAGTGATTGGGACAATGAGCAGTTCTTC

v_gene: TRBV12-3/TRBV12-4
d_gene: TRBD1
abundance: few
j_gene: TRBJ1-4
CDR3aa: CASSFLGTENEKLFF
CDR3nt: TGTGCCAGCAGTTTTCTCGGGACAGAAAATGAAAAACTGTTTTTT

v_gene: TRBV14
d_gene: .
abundance: few
j_gene: TRBJ1-1
CDR3aa: CASSQDRAGSLNTEAFF
CDR3nt: TGTGCCAGCAGCCAAGATAGAGCGGGAAGTCTGAACACTGAAGCTTTCTTT

v_gene: TRBV6-6
d_gene: TRBD1
abundance: few
j_gene: TRBJ1-2
CDR3aa: CASSSRGTGDGYTF
CDR3nt: TGTGCCAGCAGTTCCAGAGGGACAGGGGACGGCTACACCTTC

v_gene: TRBV10-1
d_gene: .
abundance: many
j_gene: TRBJ1-1
CDR3aa: CASSVTANTEAFF
CDR3nt: TGCGCCAGCAGTGTGACAGCGAACACTGAAGCTTTCTTT

v_gene: TRBV14
d_gene: .
abundance: many
j_gene: TRBJ1-5
CDR3aa: CASSQWQGIGGNQPQHF
CDR3nt: TGTGCCAGCAGCCAGTGGCAGGGCATTGGCGGCAATCAGCCCCAGCATTTT

v_gene: TRBV5-1
d_gene: .
abundance: few
j_gene: TRBJ1-4
CDR3aa: CASSEFTGALEEKLFF
CDR3nt: TGCGCCAGCAGCGAGTTTACGGGAGCCTTGGAGGAAAAACTGTTTTTT

v_gene: TRBV7-8
d_gene: .
abundance: once
j_gene: TRBJ2-2
CDR3aa: CASRFITGELFF
CDR3nt: TGTGCCAGCAGATTTATCACCGGGGAGCTGTTTTTT

v_gene: TRBV5-1
d_gene: .
abundance: few
j_gene: TRBJ2-1
CDR3aa: CASSLAGGVGATEFF
CDR3nt: TGCGCCAGCAGCTTGGCCGGTGGAGTAGGAGCTACTGAGTTCTTC

v_gene: TRBV7-6
d_gene: .
abundance: many
j_gene: TRBJ2-2
CDR3aa: CASSFLLPTKGGELFF
CDR3nt: TGTGCCAGCAGCTTCCTATTGCCTACCAAAGGCGGGGAGCTGTTTTTT

v_gene: TRBV5-1
d_gene: .
abundance: .
j_gene: TRBJ2-1
CDR3aa: CASSLGDIYNEQFF
CDR3nt: TGCGCCAGCAGCTTGGGGGACATATACAATGAGCAGTTCTTC

v_gene: TRBV11-2
d_gene: TRBD2
abundance: many
j_gene: TRBJ2-3
CDR3aa: CASSLPYPWTSGATDTQYF
CDR3nt: TGTGCCAGCAGCTTACCCTATCCCTGGACTAGCGGGGCCACAGATACGCAGTATTTT

v_gene: TRBV10-2
d_gene: .
abundance: .
j_gene: TRBJ2-1
CDR3aa: CAIRGVGPNNEQFF
CDR3nt: TGCGCCATCAGGGGGGTGGGGCCGAACAATGAGCAGTTCTTC

v_gene: TRBV3-1
d_gene: TRBD2
abundance: .
j_gene: TRBJ2-3
CDR3aa: CASSPLAGATDTQYF
CDR3nt: TGTGCCAGCAGCCCTCTAGCGGGGGCCACAGATACGCAGTATTTT

v_gene: TRBV20-1
d_gene: .
abundance: few
j_gene: TRBJ1-1
CDR3aa: CSAARDTDTEAFF
CDR3nt: TGCAGTGCTGCCCGGGACACAGACACTGAAGCTTTCTTT

v_gene: TRBV19
d_gene: .
abundance: few
j_gene: TRBJ2-7
CDR3aa: CASSIGSSGPYEQYF
CDR3nt: TGTGCCAGTAGTATAGGTAGTAGCGGCCCCTACGAGCAGTACTTC

v_gene: TRBV29-1
d_gene: .
abundance: .
j_gene: TRBJ1-1
CDR3aa: CSVVPLRNTEAFF
CDR3nt: TGCAGCGTTGTTCCGTTGAGGAACACTGAAGCTTTCTTT

v_gene: TRBV20-1
d_gene: .
abundance: many
j_gene: TRBJ1-1
CDR3aa: CSARKAAAEAFF
CDR3nt: TGCAGTGCTAGAAAGGCGGCGGCTGAAGCTTTCTTT

v_gene: TRBV6-2/TRBV6-3
d_gene: TRBD1
abundance: few
j_gene: TRBJ1-5
CDR3aa: CASSYRTGIYSNQPQHF
CDR3nt: TGTGCCAGCAGTTACAGGACAGGAATTTATAGCAATCAGCCCCAGCATTTT

v_gene: TRBV3-1
d_gene: TRBD2
abundance: .
j_gene: TRBJ2-7
CDR3aa: CASSQKLATFYEQYF
CDR3nt: TGTGCCAGCAGCCAGAAACTAGCGACCTTCTACGAGCAGTACTTC

v_gene: TRBV20-1
d_gene: .
abundance: .
j_gene: TRBJ2-3
CDR3aa: CSARDLTRGAAVDTQYF
CDR3nt: TGCAGTGCTAGAGATCTCACTCGGGGGGCCGCTGTAGATACGCAGTATTTT

v_gene: TRBV6-1
d_gene: .
abundance: few
j_gene: TRBJ1-4
CDR3aa: CASSEVAAGDEKLFF
CDR3nt: TGTGCCAGCAGTGAAGTCGCAGCGGGGGATGAAAAACTGTTTTTT

v_gene: TRBV20-1
d_gene: .
abundance: .
j_gene: TRBJ2-7
CDR3aa: CSARGRLSSYEQYF
CDR3nt: TGCAGTGCTAGGGGCAGACTGAGCTCCTACGAGCAGTACTTC

v_gene: TRBV5-1
d_gene: TRBD1
abundance: few
j_gene: TRBJ2-5
CDR3aa: CASSTGTGQETQYF
CDR3nt: TGCGCCAGCAGCACCGGGACAGGACAAGAGACCCAGTACTTC

v_gene: TRBV10-3
d_gene: .
abundance: .
j_gene: TRBJ2-3
CDR3aa: CAISERGAIGTDTQYF
CDR3nt: TGTGCCATCAGTGAACGGGGGGCGATCGGTACAGATACGCAGTATTTT

v_gene: TRBV20-1
d_gene: TRBD1
abundance: .
j_gene: TRBJ1-1
CDR3aa: CAGQTNTEAFF
CDR3nt: TGCGCGGGACAGACGAACACTGAAGCTTTCTTT

v_gene: TRBV7-7
d_gene: TRBD1
abundance: many
j_gene: TRBJ2-3
CDR3aa: CASSRTGADTQYF
CDR3nt: TGTGCCAGCAGCCGGACAGGGGCCGATACGCAGTATTTT

v_gene: TRBV7-6
d_gene: TRBD1
abundance: many
j_gene: TRBJ2-3
CDR3aa: CASSLMGQGTDTQYF
CDR3nt: TGTGCCAGCAGCTTAATGGGACAGGGCACAGATACGCAGTATTTT

v_gene: TRBV11-2
d_gene: .
abundance: many
j_gene: TRBJ2-1
CDR3aa: CASSPPGHNEQFF
CDR3nt: TGTGCCAGCAGCCCGCCGGGGCACAATGAGCAGTTCTTC

v_gene: TRBV12-3/TRBV12-4
d_gene: TRBD1
abundance: .
j_gene: TRBJ1-6
CDR3aa: CASSLVLGGQGDSPLHF
CDR3nt: TGTGCCAGCAGTTTAGTCTTGGGGGGACAGGGAGATTCACCCCTCCACTTT

v_gene: TRBV7-9
d_gene: TRBD1
abundance: .
j_gene: TRBJ2-7
CDR3aa: CASSLFRGYEQYF
CDR3nt: TGTGCCAGCAGCTTATTCAGGGGGTACGAGCAGTACTTC

v_gene: TRBV5-1
d_gene: .
abundance: many
j_gene: TRBJ2-7
CDR3aa: CASSLVTAGYEQYF
CDR3nt: TGCGCCAGCAGCTTGGTTACAGCCGGGTACGAGCAGTACTTC

v_gene: TRBV10-1
d_gene: .
abundance: few
j_gene: TRBJ1-2
CDR3aa: CASSFQRAGALYGYTF
CDR3nt: TGCGCCAGCAGTTTCCAGAGGGCCGGGGCCCTTTATGGCTACACCTTC

v_gene: TRBV27
d_gene: .
abundance: .
j_gene: TRBJ2-7
CDR3aa: CASSLGWQAPGNEQYF
CDR3nt: TGTGCCAGCAGTTTAGGATGGCAGGCCCCTGGGAACGAGCAGTACTTC

v_gene: TRBV11-2
d_gene: .
abundance: few
j_gene: TRBJ2-1
CDR3aa: CAAGRNYNEQFF
CDR3nt: TGTGCCGCTGGGCGGAACTACAATGAGCAGTTCTTC

v_gene: TRBV6-5
d_gene: .
abundance: .
j_gene: TRBJ1-2
CDR3aa: CASSATGSLQSGYTF
CDR3nt: TGTGCCAGCAGTGCCACAGGGAGTTTGCAGAGTGGCTACACCTTC

v_gene: TRBV20-1
d_gene: TRBD2
abundance: few
j_gene: TRBJ2-7
CDR3aa: CSASSSGRAKGYEQYF
CDR3nt: TGCAGTGCTAGTTCCAGCGGGAGGGCCAAGGGGTACGAGCAGTACTTC

v_gene: TRBV27
d_gene: .
abundance: few
j_gene: TRBJ2-7
CDR3aa: CASSQAQGRRYEQYF
CDR3nt: TGTGCCAGCAGTCAAGCCCAGGGAAGGAGATACGAGCAGTACTTC

v_gene: TRBV5-4
d_gene: TRBD1
abundance: .
j_gene: TRBJ1-4
CDR3aa: CASSSPGTGNEKLFF
CDR3nt: TGTGCCAGCAGCTCGCCCGGGACAGGGAATGAAAAACTGTTTTTT

v_gene: TRBV2
d_gene: .
abundance: many
j_gene: TRBJ1-1
CDR3aa: CASSVSGTEAFF
CDR3nt: TGTGCCAGCAGTGTGTCCGGGACTGAAGCTTTCTTT

v_gene: TRBV2
d_gene: .
abundance: few
j_gene: TRBJ2-3
CDR3aa: CASSENRLDSTSQYF
CDR3nt: TGTGCCAGCAGTGAAAATCGGTTGGACTCAACATCGCAGTATTTT

v_gene: TRBV4-1
d_gene: .
abundance: many
j_gene: TRBJ2-1
CDR3aa: CASRRGDQSSYNEQFF
CDR3nt: TGCGCCAGCAGAAGAGGGGACCAAAGCTCCTACAATGAGCAGTTCTTC

v_gene: TRBV5-1
d_gene: .
abundance: few
j_gene: TRBJ1-2
CDR3aa: CASSLGQLPNYGYTF
CDR3nt: TGCGCCAGCAGCTTGGGACAGCTTCCTAACTATGGCTACACCTTC

v_gene: TRBV2
d_gene: .
abundance: few
j_gene: TRBJ2-7
CDR3aa: CASSEVDSPSSYEQYF
CDR3nt: TGTGCCAGCAGTGAAGTGGACAGTCCTAGCTCCTACGAGCAGTACTTC

v_gene: TRBV18
d_gene: TRBD1
abundance: few
j_gene: TRBJ1-5
CDR3aa: CASSSYGTGDQPQHF
CDR3nt: TGTGCCAGCTCATCCTACGGGACAGGTGATCAGCCCCAGCATTTT

v_gene: TRBV2
d_gene: .
abundance: .
j_gene: TRBJ2-7
CDR3aa: CASRRTAYEQYF
CDR3nt: TGTGCCAGCAGGCGGACGGCCTACGAGCAGTACTTC

v_gene: TRBV7-2
d_gene: TRBD1
abundance: few
j_gene: TRBJ1-3
CDR3aa: CASSLTRQGRTGNTIYF
CDR3nt: TGTGCCAGCAGCTTAACCCGACAGGGGCGGACTGGAAACACCATATATTTT

v_gene: TRBV18
d_gene: .
abundance: few
j_gene: TRBJ1-1
CDR3aa: CASSLNGGHGTEAFF
CDR3nt: TGTGCCAGCTCACTCAACGGGGGGCATGGCACTGAAGCTTTCTTT

v_gene: TRBV19
d_gene: .
abundance: few
j_gene: TRBJ2-2
CDR3aa: CASSTTATGELFF
CDR3nt: TGTGCCAGTAGTACGACAGCCACCGGGGAGCTGTTTTTT

v_gene: TRBV7-9
d_gene: .
abundance: few
j_gene: TRBJ1-2
CDR3aa: CAAGGIKEIGRSYTF
CDR3nt: TGTGCGGCGGGGGGTATTAAGGAAATCGGTCGTAGCTACACCTTC

v_gene: TRBV7-6
d_gene: TRBD1
abundance: .
j_gene: TRBJ1-1
CDR3aa: CASSQWTGGLTEAFF
CDR3nt: TGTGCCAGCAGCCAGTGGACAGGGGGCTTAACTGAAGCTTTCTTT

v_gene: TRBV24-1
d_gene: TRBD1
abundance: many
j_gene: TRBJ1-5
CDR3aa: CAIRDRGISQPQHF
CDR3nt: TGTGCCATACGGGACAGGGGGATTAGTCAGCCCCAGCATTTT

v_gene: TRBV7-9
d_gene: .
abundance: .
j_gene: TRBJ1-6
CDR3aa: CASSLGGSAYNSPLHF
CDR3nt: TGTGCCAGCAGCTTAGGAGGATCGGCTTATAATTCACCCCTCCACTTT

v_gene: TRBV12-3/TRBV12-4
d_gene: .
abundance: many
j_gene: TRBJ2-7
CDR3aa: CASSPYQGGHEQYF
CDR3nt: TGTGCCAGCAGTCCCTACCAGGGGGGCCACGAGCAGTACTTC

v_gene: TRBV6-1
d_gene: .
abundance: .
j_gene: TRBJ2-7
CDR3aa: CASTIRQATYEQYF
CDR3nt: TGTGCCAGCACCATCAGACAGGCGACCTACGAGCAGTACTTC

v_gene: TRBV6-1
d_gene: .
abundance: .
j_gene: TRBJ2-7
CDR3aa: CASSEFRSDYNEQYF
CDR3nt: TGTGCCAGCAGTGAATTTCGGTCAGACTATAACGAGCAGTACTTC

v_gene: TRBV18
d_gene: .
abundance: many
j_gene: TRBJ1-6
CDR3aa: CASSPAGGNSPLHF
CDR3nt: TGTGCCAGCTCACCGGCGGGGGGAAATTCACCCCTCCACTTT

v_gene: TRBV20-1
d_gene: TRBD1
abundance: .
j_gene: TRBJ2-3
CDR3aa: CSAGSDRGPDTQYF
CDR3nt: TGCAGTGCTGGGTCAGACAGGGGGCCTGATACGCAGTATTTT

v_gene: TRBV7-2
d_gene: .
abundance: once
j_gene: TRBJ1-5
CDR3aa: CASSLTGSYNQPQHF
CDR3nt: TGTGCCAGCAGTTTAACCGGCAGTTACAATCAGCCCCAGCATTTT